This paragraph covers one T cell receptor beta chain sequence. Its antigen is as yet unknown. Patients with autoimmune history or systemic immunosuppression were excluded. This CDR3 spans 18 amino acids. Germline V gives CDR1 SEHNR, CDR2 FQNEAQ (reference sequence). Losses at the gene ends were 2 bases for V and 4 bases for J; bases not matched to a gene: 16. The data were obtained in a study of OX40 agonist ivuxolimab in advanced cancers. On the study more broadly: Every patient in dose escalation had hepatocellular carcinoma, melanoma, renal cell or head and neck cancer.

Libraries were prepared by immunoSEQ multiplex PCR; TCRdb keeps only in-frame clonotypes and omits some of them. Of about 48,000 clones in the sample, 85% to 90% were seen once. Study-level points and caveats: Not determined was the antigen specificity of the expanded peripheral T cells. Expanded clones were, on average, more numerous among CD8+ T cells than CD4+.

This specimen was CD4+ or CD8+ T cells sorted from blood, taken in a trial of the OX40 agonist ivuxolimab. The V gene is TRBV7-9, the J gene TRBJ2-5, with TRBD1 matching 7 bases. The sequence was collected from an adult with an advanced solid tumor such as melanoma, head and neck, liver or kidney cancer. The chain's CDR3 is CASSLLRAQGVGGETQYF. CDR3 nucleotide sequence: TGTGCCAGCAGCTTACTCCGCGCTCAGGGGGTTGGAGGAGAGACCCAGTACTTC.